This entry concerns a single TCR beta chain. This clone was seen a few times. Its recognized antigen is unknown. No quality values exist for individual bases; no much larger clone is one base distant. The time point label on this specimen signifies: more than 3 weeks on oral tofacitinib. This specimen's treatment or condition label, interpreted: oral pan-JAK inhibitor, 5-10 mg twice daily. Lesional scalp punch biopsies and peripheral blood were obtained from alopecia areata patients. PBMCs were isolated by density centrifugation and stained for CD3, CD4 and CD8, after which CD4+ and CD8+ T cells were sorted on a FACSAria. Between the V and J ends, shortened by 4 bases and 7 bases respectively, the junction contains 9 bases. The germline V gene encodes CDR1 SGHDT and CDR2 YYEEEE. The CDR3 measures 12 amino acids from cysteine to phenylalanine. The kept DNA is CDR3 alone, 36 bases in frame from the first base.

The library came from the immunoSEQ multiplex PCR assay. RNA was extracted from all samples and reverse transcribed into cDNA as template for TCR sequencing. SuperScript III was used to make first-strand cDNA, primed with a 2:1 mix of oligo-dT and random hexamers. A synthetic immune receptor repertoire was used to gauge amplification bias, and whatever bias remained was removed computationally. As for how the authors treated the data: After raw reads were preprocessed to remove errors, the CDR3 was defined following IMGT conventions as running from the conserved cysteine to phenylalanine. Clonality was computed as 1 minus the Shannon entropy, with the entropy normalized by log2 of the number of productive unique TCRs. Whether scalp clones were CD4 or CD8 was inferred by matching scalp TCRbeta sequences against CD4 and CD8 repertoires sorted from blood. Sourced from immuneACCESS, this table was stored by TCRdb with only in-frame sequences that have V and J called. A share of the clones is absent; for the studies checked, an unresolved V gene accounts for under half, and the remainder has no known explanation. The V and J calls and the clone size are those of that table, but D and trimming were determined from the DNA. The sample profile shows about 120,000 clones; 53% of them were found once. The ten largest clones add up to around 0.46% of the sample.

This entry comes from a study of CD8+ T cells in alopecia areata listed by TCRdb under 2018. Study-level background: The treated patients took part in an open-label pilot trial in which moderate-to-severe alopecia areata was treated with oral tofacitinib at 5 to 10 mg twice daily. RNA was obtained with the PAXgene miRNA kit for fixed scalp, the miRNeasy kit for PBMCs, and the RNeasy kit for mouse skin. Disease severity in treated patients was measured with the SALT score, which quantifies the percentage of affected scalp surface area. Scalp tissue and sorted CD4+ and CD8+ peripheral blood T cells from patchy and totalis/universalis alopecia areata patients and from healthy controls were covered by human TCRbeta sequencing. Patients received tofacitinib for 6 to 18 months and were then followed off drug for 6 months to check for delayed response and recurrence. Scalp clonality was compared across normal scalp (n=4), patchy alopecia areata scalp (n=8), and alopecia totalis/universalis scalp (n=8). TCRbeta CDR3 regions were amplified by immunoSEQ multiplex PCR with 35 Vbeta forward and 13 Jbeta reverse primers. In both human patients and the C3H/HeJ mouse model, the study applied high-throughput TCRbeta sequencing to look at T cell clonal expansion in alopecia areata. Tofacitinib-treated patients had biopsies at baseline and at 4 and 24 weeks of treatment, with a later scalp biopsy in several patients.

General findings and caveats noted by the study authors: Scalp clonality and the number of expanded CD8+ clones among the top 100 scalp clones were significantly decreased by tofacitinib. TCR sequences shared between patients were less clear than in mice, possibly partly because of HLA diversity in the patient population. Unlike mouse skin, which is dominated by gammadelta T cells, normal human skin has resident alphabeta T cells that are also sequenced, and this complicates analysis of the scalp TCR repertoire. Many expanded lesional clones were found to persist in scalp and blood during tofacitinib treatment, and relapse after treatment cessation may be partly explained by this persistence. Because the treated cohort was small and included a single nonresponder, larger studies are needed to assess links between baseline CD8+ expansion and response. Compared with normal scalp, lesional scalp, particularly in alopecia totalis/universalis, had higher clonality and more expanded CD8+ clones, which suggests antigenic drive.

In this chain, TRBV5-6 is recombined with TRBJ1-5; confidence is insufficient to name the D gene. The sample was CD4+ T cells sorted from blood, taken at week 4, from a patient treated with tofacitinib. This sequence was found in a human donor with alopecia areata. The CDR3 region has the sequence CASSQWGQPQHF. The nucleotide sequence is given as TGTGCCAGCAGCCAGTGGGGACAGCCCCAGCATTTT.